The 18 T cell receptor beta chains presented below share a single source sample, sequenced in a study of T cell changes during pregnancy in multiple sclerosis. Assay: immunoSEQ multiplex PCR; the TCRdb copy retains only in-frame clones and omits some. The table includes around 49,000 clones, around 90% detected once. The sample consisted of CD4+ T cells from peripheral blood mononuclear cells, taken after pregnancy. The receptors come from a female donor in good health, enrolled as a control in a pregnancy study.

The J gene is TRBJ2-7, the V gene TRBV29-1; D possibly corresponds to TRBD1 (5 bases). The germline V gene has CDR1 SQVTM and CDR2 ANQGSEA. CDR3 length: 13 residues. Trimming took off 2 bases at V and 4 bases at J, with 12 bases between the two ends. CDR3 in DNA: TGCAGCGTTGAACCGGCAGGGTTGTACGAGCAGTACTTC. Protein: CSVEPAGLYEQYF.

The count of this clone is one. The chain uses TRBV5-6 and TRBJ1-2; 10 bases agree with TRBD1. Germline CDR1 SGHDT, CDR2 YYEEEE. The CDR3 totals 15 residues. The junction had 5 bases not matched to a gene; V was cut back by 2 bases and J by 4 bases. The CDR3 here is CASSFGDRGAYGYTF. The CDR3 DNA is TGTGCCAGCAGCTTTGGGGACAGGGGTGCCTATGGCTACACCTTC.

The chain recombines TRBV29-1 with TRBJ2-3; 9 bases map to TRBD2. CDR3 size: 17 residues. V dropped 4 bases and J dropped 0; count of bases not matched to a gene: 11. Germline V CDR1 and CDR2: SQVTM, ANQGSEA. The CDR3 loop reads CSVVGAGGPKSTDTQYF. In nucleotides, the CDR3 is TGCAGCGTTGTGGGGGCGGGGGGGCCTAAAAGCACAGATACGCAGTATTTT.

The CDR3 loop is CASSKTTGFEAFF. The CDR3 DNA reads TGTGCCAGCAGTAAGACAACAGGGTTTGAAGCTTTCTTT. This chain uses TRBV28 with TRBJ1-1; the D gene is possibly TRBD1 (6 bases). V was trimmed by 5 bases and J by 7 bases, leaving 14 bases between them. CDR1 MDHEN and CDR2 SYDVKM come from the germline V gene. This CDR3 comprises 13 residues.

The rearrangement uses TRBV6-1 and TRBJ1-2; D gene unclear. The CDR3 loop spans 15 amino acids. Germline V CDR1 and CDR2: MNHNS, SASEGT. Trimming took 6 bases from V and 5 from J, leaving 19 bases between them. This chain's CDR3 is CASRILPEGGYGYTF. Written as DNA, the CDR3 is TGTGCCAGCAGAATCCTTCCCGAGGGAGGGTATGGCTACACCTTC.

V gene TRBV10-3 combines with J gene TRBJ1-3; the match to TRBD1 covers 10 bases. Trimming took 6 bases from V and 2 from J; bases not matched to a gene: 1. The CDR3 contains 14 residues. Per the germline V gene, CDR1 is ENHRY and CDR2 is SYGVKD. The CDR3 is CAIRGTGAGNTIYF. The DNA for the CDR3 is TGTGCCATCAGGGGGACAGGGGCTGGAAACACCATATATTTT.

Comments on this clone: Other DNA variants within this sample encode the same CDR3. In nucleotides, the CDR3 is TGTGCCAGCAGTTACGGGCAGGGGAATCAGCCCCAGCATTTT. It encodes CASSYGQGNQPQHF. The V call is TRBV6-6, the J call TRBJ1-5; perhaps TRBD1 as D (6 bases). Germline values: CDR1 MNHNY, CDR2 SVGAGI (reference sequence). V was trimmed by 2 bases and J by 4 bases, leaving 9 bases between them. The CDR3 contains 14 residues.

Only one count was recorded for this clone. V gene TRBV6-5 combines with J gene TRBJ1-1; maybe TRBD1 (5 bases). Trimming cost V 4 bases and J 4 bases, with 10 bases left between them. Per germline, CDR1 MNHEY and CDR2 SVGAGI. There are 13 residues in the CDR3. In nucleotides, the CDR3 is TGTGCCAGCAGTTCGCAGGGAATCACTGAAGCTTTCTTT. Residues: CASSSQGITEAFF.

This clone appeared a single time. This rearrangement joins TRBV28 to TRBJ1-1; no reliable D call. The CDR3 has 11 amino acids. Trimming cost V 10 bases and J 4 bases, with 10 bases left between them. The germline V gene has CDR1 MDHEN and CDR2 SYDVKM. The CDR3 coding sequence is TGTGCCACCATACCAGGCACTGAAGCTTTCTTT. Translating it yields CATIPGTEAFF.

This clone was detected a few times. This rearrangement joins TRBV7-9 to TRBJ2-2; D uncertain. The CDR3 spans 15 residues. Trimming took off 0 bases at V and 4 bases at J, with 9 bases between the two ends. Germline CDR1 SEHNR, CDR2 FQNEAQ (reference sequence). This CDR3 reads CASSLARFSTGELFF. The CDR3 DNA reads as TGTGCCAGCAGCTTAGCTCGTTTTAGCACCGGGGAGCTGTTTTTT.

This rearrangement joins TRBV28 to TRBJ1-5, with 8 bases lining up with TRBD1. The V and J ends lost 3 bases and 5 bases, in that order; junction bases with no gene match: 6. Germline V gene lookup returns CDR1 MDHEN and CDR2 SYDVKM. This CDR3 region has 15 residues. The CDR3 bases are TGTGCCAGCAGTTTTTCAGGGGGCGATTATCAGCCCCAGCATTTT. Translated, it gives CASSFSGGDYQPQHF.

Here the CDR3 DNA reads TGTGCCAGCAGTTCTCAGGGTCTGGGTGGCTATGGCTACACCTTC. This encodes CASSSQGLGGYGYTF. This sequence joins TRBV28 and TRBJ1-2; a possible D gene is TRBD1 (5 bases). The length of the CDR3 is 15 residues. Germline V gene data show CDR1 as MDHEN and CDR2 as SYDVKM. The V end lost 4 bases, the J end lost 4 bases, and 16 bases lay between the germline ends.

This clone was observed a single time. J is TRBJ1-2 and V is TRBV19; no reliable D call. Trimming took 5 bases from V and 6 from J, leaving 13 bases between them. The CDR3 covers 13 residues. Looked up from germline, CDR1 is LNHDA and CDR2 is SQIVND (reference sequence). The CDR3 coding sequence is TGTGCCAGTAGTCCCCCTTCCCGAGATGGCTACACCTTC. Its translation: CASSPPSRDGYTF.

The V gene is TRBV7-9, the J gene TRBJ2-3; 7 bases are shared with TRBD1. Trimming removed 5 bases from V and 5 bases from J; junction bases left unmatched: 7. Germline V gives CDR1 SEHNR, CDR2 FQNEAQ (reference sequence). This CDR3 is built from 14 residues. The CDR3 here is CASSRQGFLDTQYF. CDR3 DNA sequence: TGTGCCAGCAGCAGACAGGGATTTTTAGATACGCAGTATTTT.

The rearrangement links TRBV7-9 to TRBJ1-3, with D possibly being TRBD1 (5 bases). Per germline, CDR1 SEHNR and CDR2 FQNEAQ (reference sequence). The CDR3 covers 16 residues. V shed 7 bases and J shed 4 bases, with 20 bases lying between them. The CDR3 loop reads CASTLAGGSLGNTIYF. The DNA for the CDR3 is TGTGCCAGCACCCTCGCCGGGGGGTCCCTCGGAAACACCATATATTTT.

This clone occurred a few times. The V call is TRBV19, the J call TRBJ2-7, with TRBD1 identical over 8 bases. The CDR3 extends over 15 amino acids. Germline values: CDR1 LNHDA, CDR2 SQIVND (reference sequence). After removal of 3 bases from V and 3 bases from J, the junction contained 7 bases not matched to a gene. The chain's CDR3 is CASSIATGVLYEQYF. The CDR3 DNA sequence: TGTGCCAGTAGTATTGCGACAGGGGTGCTCTACGAGCAGTACTTC. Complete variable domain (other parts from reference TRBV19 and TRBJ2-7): DGGITQSPKYLFRKEGQNVTLSCEQNLNHDAMYWYRQDPGQGLRLIYYSQIVNDFQKGDIAEGYSVSREKKESFPLTVTSAQKNPTAFYLCASSIATGVLYEQYFGPGTRLTVT.

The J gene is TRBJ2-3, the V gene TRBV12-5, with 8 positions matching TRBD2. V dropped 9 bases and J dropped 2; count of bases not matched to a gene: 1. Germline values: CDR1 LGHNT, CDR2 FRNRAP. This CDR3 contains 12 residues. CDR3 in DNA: TGTGCTAGCGGGGGGGCCACAGATACGCAGTATTTT. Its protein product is CASGGATDTQYF.

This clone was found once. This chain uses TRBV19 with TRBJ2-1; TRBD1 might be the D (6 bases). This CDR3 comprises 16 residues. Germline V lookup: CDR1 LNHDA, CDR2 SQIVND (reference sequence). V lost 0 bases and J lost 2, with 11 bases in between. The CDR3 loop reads CASSIEATGTYNEQFF. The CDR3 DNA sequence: TGTGCCAGTAGTATAGAGGCGACAGGAACCTACAATGAGCAGTTCTTC.